Listed below are T cell receptor beta chains from one sample, sequenced in a study of T-cell reconstitution after alpha-beta-depleted transplantation in children. TCRdb itself ran the PCR reads through MiXCR, one entry per CDR3 protein. This table has about 130,000 distinct CDR3 sequences, 8.5% to 10% appearing once. The sequenced sample was PBMCs, mostly from graft donor cells, obtained 180 days after TCRalphabeta/CD19-depleted stem cell transplant. These receptors all stem from a girl in the first two years of life who had a stem cell transplant for combined immunodeficiency, so the T cells may come from the graft donor. Both conserved end residues are part of each CDR3. A D gene is named only where the DNA matches it firmly. The size field is filled for only some rows; it gives once, few, many or a size class.

j_gene	v_gene	d_gene	abundance	CDR3aa	CDR3nt
TRBJ2-7	TRBV12-3/TRBV12-4	TRBD2	NA	CAGSLAQAGGPGEQYF	TGTGCCGGCAGTTTAGCCCAAGCGGGAGGGCCGGGCGAGCAGTACTTC
TRBJ2-2	TRBV5-1	TRBD1	NA	CASSLNQGATTGELFF	TGCGCCAGCAGCTTGAACCAGGGGGCGACGACCGGGGAGCTGTTTTTT
TRBJ1-1	TRBV12-3/TRBV12-4	TRBD1	NA	CASSSGTGVEAFF	TGTGCCAGCAGTTCCGGGACAGGGGTCGAAGCTTTCTTT
TRBJ2-3	TRBV7-8	TRBD1	few	CASSLGQTGDTDTQYF	TGTGCCAGCAGCTTAGGCCAAACAGGGGACACAGATACGCAGTATTTT
TRBJ2-3	TRBV5-5	TRBD1	few	CASSLGQGRTDTQYF	TGTGCCAGCAGCTTGGGACAGGGTCGCACAGATACGCAGTATTTT
TRBJ2-1	TRBV11-2	NA	many	CASTWAWGDEQFF	TGTGCCAGCACGTGGGCTTGGGGTGATGAGCAGTTCTTC
TRBJ2-7	TRBV27	TRBD1	few	CASSLPSPGTGELEQYF	TGTGCCAGCAGTTTACCTTCCCCTGGGACAGGGGAGCTCGAGCAGTACTTC
TRBJ1-2	TRBV20-1	NA	few	CSARDGRRGTGTDGYTF	TGCAGTGCTAGAGATGGGAGGAGGGGTACCGGGACGGATGGCTACACCTTC
TRBJ1-5	TRBV20-1	NA	few	CSALRVDNQPQHF	TGCAGTGCTCTCCGAGTTGACAATCAGCCCCAGCATTTT
TRBJ2-7	TRBV7-2	NA	few	CASANGAGYEQYF	TGTGCCAGCGCTAATGGGGCAGGCTACGAGCAGTACTTC
TRBJ2-2	TRBV5-1	NA	NA	CASSLVRADTGELFF	TGCGCCAGCAGCTTGGTTAGGGCAGACACCGGGGAGCTGTTTTTT
TRBJ1-1	TRBV20-1	TRBD1	few	CSATQGQGNTEAFF	TGCAGTGCTACCCAGGGACAGGGGAACACTGAAGCTTTCTTT
TRBJ2-1	TRBV19	TRBD2	NA	CASSIGVTGRGEQFF	TGTGCCAGTAGTATTGGGGTGACGGGGAGGGGTGAGCAGTTCTTC
TRBJ2-7	TRBV28	TRBD1	medium-sized	CASSFSPDRVYVYEQYF	TGTGCCAGCAGTTTCTCTCCGGACAGGGTATACGTATACGAGCAGTACTTC
TRBJ2-2	TRBV29-1	NA	many	CSVVSGSNTGELFF	TGCAGCGTTGTAAGCGGTTCGAACACCGGGGAGCTGTTTTTT
TRBJ2-7	TRBV21-1	NA	NA	CASGLRGGPFLYEQYF	TGTGCCAGCGGCCTCCGAGGTGGCCCCTTTCTCTACGAGCAGTACTTC
TRBJ1-3	TRBV20-1	NA	many	CSARQAGNTIYF	TGCAGTGCTAGACAGGCCGGAAACACCATATATTTT
TRBJ1-1	TRBV14	NA	few	CASSPRTVNTEAFF	TGTGCCAGCAGCCCCAGGACGGTGAACACTGAAGCTTTCTTT